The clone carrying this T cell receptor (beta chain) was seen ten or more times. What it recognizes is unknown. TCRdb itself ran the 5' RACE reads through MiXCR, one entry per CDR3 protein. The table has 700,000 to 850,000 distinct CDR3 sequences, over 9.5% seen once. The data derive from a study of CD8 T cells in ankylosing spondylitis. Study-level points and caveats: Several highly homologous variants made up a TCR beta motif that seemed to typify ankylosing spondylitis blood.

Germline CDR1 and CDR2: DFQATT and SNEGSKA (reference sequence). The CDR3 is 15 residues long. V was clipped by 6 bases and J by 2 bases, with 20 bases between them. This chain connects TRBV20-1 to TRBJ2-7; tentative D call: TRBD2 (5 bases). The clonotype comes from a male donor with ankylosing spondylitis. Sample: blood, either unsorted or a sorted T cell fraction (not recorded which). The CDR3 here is CSALAPRKVTYEQYF. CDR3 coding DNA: TGCAGTGCCCTAGCACCCCGGAAGGTCACCTACGAGCAGTACTTC.